The following is a TCR beta chain sequence with its context. TRB rearrangements spanning V, D and J were amplified using mixed TRB-A/B primers. TCRdb re-derived calls from the multiplex PCR reads in MiXCR, one entry per CDR3 protein. The table includes over 2,500 distinct CDR3 sequences, 34% detected once. The data were taken from a study of T cell repertoires in aging, cancer and after chemotherapy. Overall study context: Six age groups, ranging from 30 or younger to 70 or older, included the donors. Healthy donor repertoires were recorded over several months to years and showed clear clonal overlap.

TCR beta rearrangements were amplified from peripheral blood genomic DNA. Germline trimming cut 3 bases from V and 10 bases from J; bases unmatched to any gene: 10. Per germline, CDR1 KGHDR and CDR2 SFDVKD. This CDR3 is built from 14 residues. This TCR was recovered from a human donor in good health. The sample comprised blood. The genes are TRBV24-1 and TRBJ2-7; 8 positions match TRBD1. DNA for the CDR3: TGTGCCACCAGTGATCCCCACGGGACAGGCGAACAGTACTTC. This gives the protein CATSDPHGTGEQYF.